This T cell receptor (beta chain) was profiled in a study of blood T cell repertoires in COVID-19. Study-level information: The study drew acute and convalescent COVID-19 samples from the United States, Italy and Spain. PBMCs, B-cell-depleted T cells, or T cells provided the cDNA or gDNA that made up the material.

CDR3 length equals 15 residues. J was trimmed by 2 bases and V by 2 bases; bases with no gene match: 6. Germline V lookup: CDR1 MNHNS, CDR2 SASEGT. The authors' processing: Amplification with reference gene primers provided the estimates of nucleated cell counts. Method: immunoSEQ multiplex PCR; TCRdb's copy keeps in-frame clones and lacks some. V and J calls and clone size are given by that table; D and trimming were obtained from the DNA. The profile shows 310,000 or so clones, around 86% of them singletons. The clonotype was recovered from a woman aged 50 to 65 with acute or convalescent COVID-19. Sequencing was done on a sample of peripheral blood. This sequence joins TRBV6-1 and TRBJ2-7, with 7 bases that match TRBD2. The CDR3 nucleotides read TGTGCCAGCAGTGAACGGCCTAGCGGAACCTACGAGCAGTACTTC. This gives the protein CASSERPSGTYEQYF.